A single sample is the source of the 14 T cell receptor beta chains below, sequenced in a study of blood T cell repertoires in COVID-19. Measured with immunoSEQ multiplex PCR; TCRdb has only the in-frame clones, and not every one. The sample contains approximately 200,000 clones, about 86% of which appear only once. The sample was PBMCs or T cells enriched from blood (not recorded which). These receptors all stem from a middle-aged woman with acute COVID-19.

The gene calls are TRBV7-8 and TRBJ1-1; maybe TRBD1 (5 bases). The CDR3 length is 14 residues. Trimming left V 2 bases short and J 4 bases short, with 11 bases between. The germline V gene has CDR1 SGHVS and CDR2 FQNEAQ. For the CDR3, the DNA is TGTGCCAGCAGCTTATTTGGGGGAGGCACTGAAGCTTTCTTT. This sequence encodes CASSLFGGGTEAFF.

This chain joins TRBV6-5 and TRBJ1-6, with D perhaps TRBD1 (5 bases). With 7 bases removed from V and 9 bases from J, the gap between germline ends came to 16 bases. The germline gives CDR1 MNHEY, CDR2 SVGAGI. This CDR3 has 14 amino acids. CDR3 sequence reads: CASTLGGDTSPLHF. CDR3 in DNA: TGTGCCAGCACTTTGGGGGGGGATACTTCACCCCTCCACTTT.

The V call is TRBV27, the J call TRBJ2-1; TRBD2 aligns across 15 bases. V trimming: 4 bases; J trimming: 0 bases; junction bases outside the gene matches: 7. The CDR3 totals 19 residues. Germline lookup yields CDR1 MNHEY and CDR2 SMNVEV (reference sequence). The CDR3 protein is CASSSRTSGRGSSYNEQFF. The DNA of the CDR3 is TGTGCCAGCAGTTCCAGGACTAGCGGGAGGGGAAGCTCCTACAATGAGCAGTTCTTC.

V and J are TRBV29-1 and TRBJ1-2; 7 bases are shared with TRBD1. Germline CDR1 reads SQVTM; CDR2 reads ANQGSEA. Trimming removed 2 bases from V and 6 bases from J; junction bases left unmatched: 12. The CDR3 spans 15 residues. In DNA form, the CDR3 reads TGCAGCGTTGAAAAGGGGACAGTCAGCTCCCATGGCTACACCTTC. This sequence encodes CSVEKGTVSSHGYTF.

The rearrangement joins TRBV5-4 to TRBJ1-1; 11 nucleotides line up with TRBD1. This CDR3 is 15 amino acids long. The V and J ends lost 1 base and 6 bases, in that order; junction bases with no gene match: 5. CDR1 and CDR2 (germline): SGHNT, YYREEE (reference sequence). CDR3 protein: CASSLQRTGGAEAFF. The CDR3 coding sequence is TGTGCCAGCAGCTTGCAACGGACAGGGGGCGCTGAAGCTTTCTTT.

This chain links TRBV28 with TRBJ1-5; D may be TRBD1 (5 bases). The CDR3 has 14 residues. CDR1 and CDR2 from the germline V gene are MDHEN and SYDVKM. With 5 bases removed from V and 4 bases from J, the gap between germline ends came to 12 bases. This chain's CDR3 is CASSPDRLNQPQHF. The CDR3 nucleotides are TGTGCCAGCAGTCCCGACAGACTTAATCAGCCCCAGCATTTT.

For the CDR3, the DNA is TGTGCCAGCTTTACAGGGAACAGTGCTGGAAACACCATATATTTT. It encodes CASFTGNSAGNTIYF. The chain links TRBV6-5 to TRBJ1-3; the D gene is possibly TRBD1 (6 bases). V was trimmed by 8 bases and J by 2 bases, leaving 16 bases between them. CDR3 length equals 15 residues. Germline CDR1 reads MNHEY; CDR2 reads SVGAGI.

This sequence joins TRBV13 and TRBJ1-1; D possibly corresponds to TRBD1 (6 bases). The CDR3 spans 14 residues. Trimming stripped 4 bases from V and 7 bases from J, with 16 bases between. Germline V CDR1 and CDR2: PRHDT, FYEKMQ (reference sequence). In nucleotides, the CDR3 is TGTGCCAGCAGCTCGAACAACAACAGGGTTGAAGCTTTCTTT. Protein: CASSSNNNRVEAFF.

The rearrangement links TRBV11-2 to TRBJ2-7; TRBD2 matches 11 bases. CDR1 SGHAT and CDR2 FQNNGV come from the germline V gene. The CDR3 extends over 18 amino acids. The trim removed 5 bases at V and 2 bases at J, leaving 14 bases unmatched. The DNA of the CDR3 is TGTGCCAGCAGCCCACTTGGCCGGACTAGCGGGCGGCCCTACGAGCAGTACTTC. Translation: CASSPLGRTSGRPYEQYF.

CDR3 region: CASSYSPGNYGYTF. CDR3 in DNA: TGTGCCAGCAGTTACTCACCAGGGAACTATGGCTACACCTTC. The genes are TRBV6-5 and TRBJ1-2; D possibly corresponds to TRBD1 (5 bases). Looked up from germline, CDR1 is MNHEY and CDR2 is SVGAGI. V lost 0 bases to trimming and J lost 2 bases, with 7 bases between them. This CDR3 comprises 14 residues.

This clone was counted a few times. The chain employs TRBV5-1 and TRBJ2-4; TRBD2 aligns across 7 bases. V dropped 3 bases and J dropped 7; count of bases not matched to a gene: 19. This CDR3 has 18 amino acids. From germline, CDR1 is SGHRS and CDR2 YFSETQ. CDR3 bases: TGCGCCAGCAGCTCAGCGGGGAGGGGAGGTCAGGTCAAGAACATTCAGTACTTC. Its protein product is CASSSAGRGGQVKNIQYF. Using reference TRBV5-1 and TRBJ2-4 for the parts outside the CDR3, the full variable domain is KAGVTQTPRYLIKTRGQQVTLSCSPISGHRSVSWYQQTPGQGLQFLFEYFSETQRNKGNFPGRFSGRQFSNSRSEMNVSTLELGDSALYLCASSSAGRGGQVKNIQYFGAGTRLSVL.

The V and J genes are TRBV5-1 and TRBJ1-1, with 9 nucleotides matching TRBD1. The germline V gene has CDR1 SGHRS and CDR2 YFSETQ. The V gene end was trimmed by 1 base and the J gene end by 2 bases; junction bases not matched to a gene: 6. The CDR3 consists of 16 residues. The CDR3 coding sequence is TGCGCCAGCAGCTTGAAACAGGGGGCCTCTAACACTGAAGCTTTCTTT. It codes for CASSLKQGASNTEAFF.

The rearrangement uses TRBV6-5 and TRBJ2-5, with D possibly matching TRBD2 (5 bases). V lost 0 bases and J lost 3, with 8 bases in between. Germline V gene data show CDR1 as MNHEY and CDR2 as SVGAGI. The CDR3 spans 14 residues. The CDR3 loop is CASSYSVGEETQYF. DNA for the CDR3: TGTGCCAGCAGTTACTCGGTCGGGGAAGAGACCCAGTACTTC.

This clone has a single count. CDR3 bases: TGTGCCAGCAGCTTAAGGGGGTTTGGCTACACCTTC. Residues: CASSLRGFGYTF. The chain couples TRBV7-2 to TRBJ1-2; D is possibly TRBD1 (6 bases). Germline V gene lookup returns CDR1 SGHTA and CDR2 FQGNSA. With 2 bases removed from V and 7 bases from J, the gap between germline ends came to 8 bases. The CDR3 contains 12 residues.